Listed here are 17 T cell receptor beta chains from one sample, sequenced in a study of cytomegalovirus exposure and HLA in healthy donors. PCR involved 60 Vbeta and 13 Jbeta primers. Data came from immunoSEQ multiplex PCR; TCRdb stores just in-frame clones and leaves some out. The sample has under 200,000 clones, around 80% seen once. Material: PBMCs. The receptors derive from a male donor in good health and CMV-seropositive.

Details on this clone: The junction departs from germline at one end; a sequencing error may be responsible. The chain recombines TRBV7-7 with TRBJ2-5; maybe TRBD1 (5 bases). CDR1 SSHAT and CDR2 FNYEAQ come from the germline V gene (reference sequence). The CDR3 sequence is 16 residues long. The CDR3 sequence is CASSLGVLTAQETQYF. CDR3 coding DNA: TGTGCTAGCAGCTTAGGGGTTTTGACAGCCCAAGAGACCCAGTACTTC.

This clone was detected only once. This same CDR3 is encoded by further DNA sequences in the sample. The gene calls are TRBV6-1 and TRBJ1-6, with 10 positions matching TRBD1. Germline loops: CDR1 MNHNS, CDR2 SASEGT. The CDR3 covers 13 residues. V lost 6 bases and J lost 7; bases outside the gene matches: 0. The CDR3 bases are TGTGCCAGCAGGGACAGGGGGAATTCACCCCTCCACTTT. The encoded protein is CASRDRGNSPLHF.

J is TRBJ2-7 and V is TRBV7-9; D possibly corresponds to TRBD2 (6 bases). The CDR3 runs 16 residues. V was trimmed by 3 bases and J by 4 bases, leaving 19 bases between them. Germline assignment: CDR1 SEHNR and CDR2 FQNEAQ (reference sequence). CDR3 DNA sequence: TGTGCCAGCAGCTTGACGGCGGGACTCAAAACGTACGAGCAGTACTTC. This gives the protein CASSLTAGLKTYEQYF.

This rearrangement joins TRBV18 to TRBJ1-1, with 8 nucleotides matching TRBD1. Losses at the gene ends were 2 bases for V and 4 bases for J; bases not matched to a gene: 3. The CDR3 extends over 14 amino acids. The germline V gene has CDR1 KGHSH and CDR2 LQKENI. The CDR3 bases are TGTGCCAGCTCACCATCGACAGGGGTCACTGAAGCTTTCTTT. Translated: CASSPSTGVTEAFF.

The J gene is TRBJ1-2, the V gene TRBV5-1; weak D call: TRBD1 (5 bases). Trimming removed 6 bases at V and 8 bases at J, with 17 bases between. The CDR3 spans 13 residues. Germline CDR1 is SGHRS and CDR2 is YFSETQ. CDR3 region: CASTMGRKAGYTF. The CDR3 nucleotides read TGCGCCAGCACGATGGGGCGGAAGGCCGGCTACACCTTC.

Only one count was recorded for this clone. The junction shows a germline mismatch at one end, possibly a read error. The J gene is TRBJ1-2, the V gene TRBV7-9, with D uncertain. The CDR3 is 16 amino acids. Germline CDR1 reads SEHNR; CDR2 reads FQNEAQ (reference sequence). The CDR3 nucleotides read TGTTCCAGCAGCTTAGGTGTCACTTCACCGAACTATGGCTACACCTTC. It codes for CSSSLGVTSPNYGYTF. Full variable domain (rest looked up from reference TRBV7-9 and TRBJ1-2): DTGVSQNPRHKITKRGQNVTFRCDPISEHNRLYWYRQTLGQGPEFLTYFQNEAQLEKSRLLSDRFSAERPKGSFSTLEIQRTEQGDSAMYLCSSSLGVTSPNYGYTFGSGTRLTVV.

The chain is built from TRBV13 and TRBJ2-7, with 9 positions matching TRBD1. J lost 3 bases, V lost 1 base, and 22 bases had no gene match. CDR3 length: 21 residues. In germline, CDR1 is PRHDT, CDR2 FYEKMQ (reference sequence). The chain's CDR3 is CASSLVKMGTGLNSLNYEQYF. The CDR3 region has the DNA TGTGCCAGCAGCTTAGTCAAGATGGGGACAGGGTTAAATAGCCTTAACTACGAGCAGTACTTC.

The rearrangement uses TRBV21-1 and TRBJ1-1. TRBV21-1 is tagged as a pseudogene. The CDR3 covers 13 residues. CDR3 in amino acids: CASSSPRETEAFF. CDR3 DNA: TGTGCCAGCAGCTCCCCTAGGGAGACTGAAGCTTTCTTT.

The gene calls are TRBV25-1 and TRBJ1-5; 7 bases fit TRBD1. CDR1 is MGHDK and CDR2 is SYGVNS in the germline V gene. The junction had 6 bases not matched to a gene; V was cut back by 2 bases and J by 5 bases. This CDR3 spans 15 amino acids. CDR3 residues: CASSETGVRDQPQHF. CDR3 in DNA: TGTGCCAGCAGTGAAACAGGGGTCAGGGATCAGCCCCAGCATTTT.

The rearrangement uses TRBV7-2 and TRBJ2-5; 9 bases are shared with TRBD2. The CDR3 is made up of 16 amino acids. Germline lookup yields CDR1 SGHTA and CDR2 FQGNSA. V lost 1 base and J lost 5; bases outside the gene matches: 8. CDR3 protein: CASSLGTSVLGETQYF. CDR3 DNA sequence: TGTGCCAGCAGCTTAGGGACTAGCGTTCTTGGGGAGACCCAGTACTTC.

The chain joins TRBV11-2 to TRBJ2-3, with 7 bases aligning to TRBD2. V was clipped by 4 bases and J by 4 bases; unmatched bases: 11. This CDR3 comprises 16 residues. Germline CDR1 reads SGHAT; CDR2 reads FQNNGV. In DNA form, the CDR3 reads TGTGCCAGCAGCTCTTTCCTTCGGGGAGGGGCAGATACGCAGTATTTT. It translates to CASSSFLRGGADTQYF.

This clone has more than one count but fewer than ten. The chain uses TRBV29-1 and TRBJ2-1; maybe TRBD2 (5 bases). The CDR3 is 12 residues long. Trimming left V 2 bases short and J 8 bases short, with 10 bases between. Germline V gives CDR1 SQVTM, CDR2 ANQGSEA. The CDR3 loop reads CSVETGFYEQFF. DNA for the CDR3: TGCAGCGTTGAAACGGGGTTTTATGAGCAGTTCTTC.

CDR3 region: CASSLDGATSTDTQYF. The CDR3 DNA sequence: TGTGCCAGCAGCTTGGATGGGGCGACCAGCACAGATACGCAGTATTTT. V gene TRBV5-8 combines with J gene TRBJ2-3, with D possibly matching TRBD1 (5 bases). The CDR3 is 16 amino acids. Germline V gene lookup returns CDR1 SGHTS and CDR2 YDEGEE. V gave up 0 bases and J gave up 0 bases, with 11 bases separating them.

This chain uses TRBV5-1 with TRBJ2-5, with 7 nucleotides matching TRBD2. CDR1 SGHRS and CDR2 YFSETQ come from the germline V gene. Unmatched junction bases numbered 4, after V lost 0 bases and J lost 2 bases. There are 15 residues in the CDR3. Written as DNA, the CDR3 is TGCGCCAGCAGCTTGGTTCTAGCGGATCAAGAGACCCAGTACTTC. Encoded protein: CASSLVLADQETQYF.

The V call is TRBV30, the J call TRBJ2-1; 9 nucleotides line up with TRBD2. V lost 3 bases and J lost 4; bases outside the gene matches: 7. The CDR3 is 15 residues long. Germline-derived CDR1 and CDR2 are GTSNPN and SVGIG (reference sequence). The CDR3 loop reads CAWRETSGSYNEQFF. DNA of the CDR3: TGTGCCTGGAGGGAGACTAGCGGTTCATACAATGAGCAGTTCTTC.

The CDR3 DNA reads as TGCGCCAGCAGCACGGACAGGGTCAGGAACACTGAAGCTTTCTTT. Its translation: CASSTDRVRNTEAFF. The chain recombines TRBV5-1 with TRBJ1-1; 8 nucleotides align to TRBD1. This CDR3 has 15 amino acids. CDR1 SGHRS and CDR2 YFSETQ come from the germline V gene. After removal of 4 bases from V and 1 base from J, the junction contained 6 bases not matched to a gene.

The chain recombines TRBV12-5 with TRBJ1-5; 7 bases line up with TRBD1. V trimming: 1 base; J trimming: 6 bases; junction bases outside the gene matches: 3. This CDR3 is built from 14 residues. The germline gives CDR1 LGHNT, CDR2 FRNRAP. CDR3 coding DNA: TGTGCTAGTGGTTTGGGTACAGGGGCTCAGCCCCAGCATTTT. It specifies CASGLGTGAQPQHF.